The T cell receptor (beta chain) described here comes from a study of blood T cell repertoires in COVID-19. The overall study: The cDNA or gDNA used as material had been derived from T cells, B-cell-depleted T cells, or PBMCs.

V lost 0 bases, J lost 8 bases, and 17 bases lay in between. Germline CDR1 reads LNHDA; CDR2 reads SQIVND (reference sequence). The CDR3 spans 16 residues. Authors' analysis steps: Using reference gene primer amplification, nucleated cell counts were estimated. Data came from immunoSEQ multiplex PCR; TCRdb stores just in-frame clones and leaves some out. The D gene and trimming were derived from the DNA, and the V and J assignments and clone size from that table. Of about 130,000 clones listed, around 80% are singletons. V gene TRBV19 combines with J gene TRBJ2-4; D perhaps matches TRBD1 (6 bases). The sample consisted of peripheral blood. This receptor was obtained from a woman aged 60 to 75 with acute or convalescent COVID-19. The CDR3 sequence is CASSIDQTGVRDIQYF. The CDR3 DNA reads as TGTGCCAGTAGTATAGATCAGACAGGCGTTAGGGACATTCAGTACTTC.